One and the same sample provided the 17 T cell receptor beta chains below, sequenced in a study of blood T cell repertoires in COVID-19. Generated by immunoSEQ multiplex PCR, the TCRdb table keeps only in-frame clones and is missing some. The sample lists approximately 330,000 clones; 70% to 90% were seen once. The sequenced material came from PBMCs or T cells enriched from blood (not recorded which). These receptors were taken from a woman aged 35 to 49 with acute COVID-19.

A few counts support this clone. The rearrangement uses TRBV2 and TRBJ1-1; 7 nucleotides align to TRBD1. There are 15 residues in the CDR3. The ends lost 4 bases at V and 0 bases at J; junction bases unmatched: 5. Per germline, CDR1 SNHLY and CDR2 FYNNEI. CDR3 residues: CASSVGGVMNTEAFF. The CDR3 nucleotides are TGTGCCAGCAGTGTAGGGGGCGTGATGAACACTGAAGCTTTCTTT.

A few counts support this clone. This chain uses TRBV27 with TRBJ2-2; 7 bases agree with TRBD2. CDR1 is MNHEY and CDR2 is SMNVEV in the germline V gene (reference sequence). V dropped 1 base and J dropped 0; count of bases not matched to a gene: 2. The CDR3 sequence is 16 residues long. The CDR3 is CASSLLGLPNTGELFF. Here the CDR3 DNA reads TGTGCCAGCAGTTTATTGGGACTACCGAACACCGGGGAGCTGTTTTTT.

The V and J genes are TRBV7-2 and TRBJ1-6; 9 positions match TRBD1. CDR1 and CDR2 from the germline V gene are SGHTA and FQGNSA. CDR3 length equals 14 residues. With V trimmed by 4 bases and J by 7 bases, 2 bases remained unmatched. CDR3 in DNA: TGTGCCAGCAGCTCAGGACAGGGGAATTCACCCCTCCACTTT. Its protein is CASSSGQGNSPLHF.

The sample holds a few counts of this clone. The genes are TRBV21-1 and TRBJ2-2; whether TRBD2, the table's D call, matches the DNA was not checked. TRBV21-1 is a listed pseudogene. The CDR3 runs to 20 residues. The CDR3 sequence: CASSNPDPQIAGACTGELFF. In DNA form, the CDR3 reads TGTGCCAGCAGCAATCCCGATCCCCAAATAGCGGGAGCGTGCACCGGGGAGCTGTTTTTT.

Here the CDR3 DNA reads TGTGCCACCAGTGACTCCGACTTCTATGGCTACACCTTC. This codes for CATSDSDFYGYTF. J is TRBJ1-2 and V is TRBV24-1; no firm D call. Germline V gene data show CDR1 as KGHDR and CDR2 as SFDVKD. The CDR3 length is 13 residues. V lost 4 bases, J lost 4 bases, and 9 bases lay in between.

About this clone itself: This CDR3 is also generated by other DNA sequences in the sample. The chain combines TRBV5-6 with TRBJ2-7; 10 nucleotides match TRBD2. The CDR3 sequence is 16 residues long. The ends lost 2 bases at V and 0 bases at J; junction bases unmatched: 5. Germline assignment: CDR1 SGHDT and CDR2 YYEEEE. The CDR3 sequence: CASSLGLAGVSYEQYF. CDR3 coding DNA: TGTGCCAGCAGCTTAGGCCTAGCGGGGGTCTCCTACGAGCAGTACTTC.

CDR3 in DNA: TGTGCCAGCAGTTACCTTGGTTTAGCGGGAACCTACGAGCAGTACTTC. Its protein product is CASSYLGLAGTYEQYF. The chain links TRBV6-5 to TRBJ2-7; 8 bases are a match to TRBD2. The CDR3 extends over 16 amino acids. The ends lost 2 bases at V and 2 bases at J; junction bases unmatched: 8. Germline V gives CDR1 MNHEY, CDR2 SVGAGI.

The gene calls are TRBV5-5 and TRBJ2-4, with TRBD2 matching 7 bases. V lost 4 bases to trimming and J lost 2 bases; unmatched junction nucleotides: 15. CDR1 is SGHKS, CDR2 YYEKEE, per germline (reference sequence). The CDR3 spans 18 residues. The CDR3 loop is CASSPRPIREGSKNIQYF. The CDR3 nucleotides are TGTGCCAGCAGCCCTCGGCCGATCAGGGAGGGCTCCAAAAACATTCAGTACTTC.

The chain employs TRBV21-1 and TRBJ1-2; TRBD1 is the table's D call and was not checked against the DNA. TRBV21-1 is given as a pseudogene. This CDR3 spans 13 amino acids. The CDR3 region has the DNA TGTGCCAGCAGCAAGGTGGGGGCGCAAGGCTACACCTTC. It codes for CASSKVGAQGYTF.

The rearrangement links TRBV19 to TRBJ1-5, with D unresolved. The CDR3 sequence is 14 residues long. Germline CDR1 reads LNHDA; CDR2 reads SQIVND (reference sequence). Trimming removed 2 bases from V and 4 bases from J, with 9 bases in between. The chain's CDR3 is CASSIMGLNQPQHF. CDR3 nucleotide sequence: TGTGCCAGTAGTATAATGGGCCTAAATCAGCCCCAGCATTTT.

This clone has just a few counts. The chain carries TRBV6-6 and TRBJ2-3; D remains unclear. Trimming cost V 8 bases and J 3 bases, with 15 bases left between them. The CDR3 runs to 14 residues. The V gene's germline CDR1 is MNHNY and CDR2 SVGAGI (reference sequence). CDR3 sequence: CASALLSRTDTQYF. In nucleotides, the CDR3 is TGTGCCAGCGCCCTCTTATCACGGACAGATACGCAGTATTTT.

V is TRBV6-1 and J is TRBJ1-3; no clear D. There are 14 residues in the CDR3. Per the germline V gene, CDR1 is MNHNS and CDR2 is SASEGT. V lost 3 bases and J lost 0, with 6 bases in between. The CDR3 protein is CASSDGASGNTIYF. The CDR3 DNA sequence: TGTGCCAGCAGTGACGGAGCCTCTGGAAACACCATATATTTT.

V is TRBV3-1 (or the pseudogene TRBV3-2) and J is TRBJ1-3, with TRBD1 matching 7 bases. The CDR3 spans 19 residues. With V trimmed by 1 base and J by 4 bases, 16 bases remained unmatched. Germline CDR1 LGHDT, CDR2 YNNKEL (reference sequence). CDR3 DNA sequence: TGTGCCAGCAGCCAAGCCACCGAGAGGGACAGCGCCCGGGGAAACACCATATATTTT. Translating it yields CASSQATERDSARGNTIYF.

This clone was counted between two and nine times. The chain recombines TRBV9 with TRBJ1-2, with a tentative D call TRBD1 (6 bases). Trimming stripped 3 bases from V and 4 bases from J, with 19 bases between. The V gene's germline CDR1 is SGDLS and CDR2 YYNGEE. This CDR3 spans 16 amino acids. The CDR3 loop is CASSARGQAGSYGYTF. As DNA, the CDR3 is TGTGCCAGCAGCGCCCGGGGACAAGCGGGATCCTATGGCTACACCTTC.

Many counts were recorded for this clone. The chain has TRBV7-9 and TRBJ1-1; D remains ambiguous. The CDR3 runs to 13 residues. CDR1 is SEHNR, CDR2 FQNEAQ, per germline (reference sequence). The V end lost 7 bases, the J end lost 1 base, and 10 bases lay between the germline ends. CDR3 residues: CASTLGGNTEAFF. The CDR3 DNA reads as TGTGCCAGCACCCTCGGAGGGAACACTGAAGCTTTCTTT.

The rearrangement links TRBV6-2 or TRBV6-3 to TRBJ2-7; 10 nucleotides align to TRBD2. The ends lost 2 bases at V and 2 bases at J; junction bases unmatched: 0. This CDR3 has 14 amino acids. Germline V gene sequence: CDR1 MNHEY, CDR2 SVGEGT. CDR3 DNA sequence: TGTGCCAGCAGTTACACTAGCGGGGCCTACGAGCAGTACTTC. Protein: CASSYTSGAYEQYF.

The CDR3 DNA reads TGTGCCAGCAGTCTCGGTCCAGGGGGACAGGTCGACAATGAGCAGTTCTTC. Its protein product is CASSLGPGGQVDNEQFF. The rearrangement uses TRBV7-9 and TRBJ2-1; 8 positions agree with TRBD1. Per germline, CDR1 SEHNR and CDR2 FQNEAQ (reference sequence). The CDR3 has 17 residues. Unmatched junction bases numbered 15, after V lost 6 bases and J lost 5 bases.